One sample yielded the 16 T cell receptor beta chains listed below, sequenced in a study of blood T cell repertoires in COVID-19. TCRdb's copy holds only in-frame clones and misses some; the assay was immunoSEQ multiplex PCR. The sample has over 30,000 clones, 60% to 80% seen once. The sample comprised peripheral blood. The receptors derive from a human donor in a cohort sampled during active COVID-19.

The V and J genes are TRBV27 and TRBJ1-1; 9 bases line up with TRBD1. Trimming took 8 bases from V and 1 from J; bases not matched to a gene: 5. CDR1 is MNHEY, CDR2 SMNVEV, per germline (reference sequence). The CDR3 has 14 residues. Here the CDR3 DNA reads TGTGCCAGCCACGAACAGGGGGCGAACACTGAAGCTTTCTTT. It encodes CASHEQGANTEAFF.

The rearrangement uses TRBV18 and TRBJ1-4; D remains unclear. The V gene lost 1 base and the J gene lost 0 bases, with 9 bases spanning the gap. Looked up from germline, CDR1 is KGHSH and CDR2 is LQKENI. CDR3 size: 16 residues. The CDR3 loop reads CASSPRPPATNEKLFF. In nucleotides, the CDR3 is TGTGCCAGCTCACCACGGCCACCTGCAACTAATGAAAAACTGTTTTTT.

The chain couples TRBV11-3 to TRBJ1-5; tentative D call: TRBD1 (5 bases). The germline V gene has CDR1 SGHNT and CDR2 YENEEA. V was clipped by 5 bases and J by 3 bases, with 14 bases between them. The CDR3 runs 15 residues. In nucleotides, the CDR3 is TGTGCCAGCAGCCGAAAGGCAGGGATCAATCAGCCCCAGCATTTT. Its translation: CASSRKAGINQPQHF.

This chain connects TRBV5-1 to TRBJ2-5, with 8 positions matching TRBD2. Trimming removed 0 bases from V and 2 bases from J; junction bases left unmatched: 9. The germline CDR1 and CDR2 sequences are SGHRS and YFSETQ. This CDR3 spans 17 amino acids. CDR3 DNA sequence: TGCGCCAGCAGCTTGGGAGGGGCGGGGGGAAGTCAAGAGACCCAGTACTTC. Translated, it gives CASSLGGAGGSQETQYF.

In this sample, this clone turned up once. In DNA, the CDR3 is TGCAGTGCTAGTGTGGGACAGGGGACTTATGGCTACACCTTC. Translating it yields CSASVGQGTYGYTF. The chain carries TRBV20-1 and TRBJ1-2, with TRBD1 matching over 10 bases. J gave up 5 bases and V 3 bases, and 6 bases lay outside the gene matches. The CDR3 has 14 amino acids. CDR1 DFQATT and CDR2 SNEGSKA come from the germline V gene (reference sequence).

The chain combines TRBV7-8 with TRBJ2-7, with no clear D. The CDR3 runs to 15 residues. V was cut by 1 base and J by 0 bases, with 10 bases left in between. Germline V CDR1 and CDR2: SGHVS, FQNEAQ. CDR3 residues: CASSLGAYSSYEQYF. Here the CDR3 DNA reads TGTGCCAGCAGCTTAGGAGCCTACTCCTCCTACGAGCAGTACTTC.

The chain combines TRBV28 with TRBJ2-7; 7 bases are shared with TRBD1. V lost 7 bases, J lost 4 bases, and 13 bases stayed unmatched. CDR3 length: 15 amino acids. The germline gives CDR1 MDHEN, CDR2 SYDVKM. The CDR3 DNA reads as TGTGCCAGCACCAAGACCGGGACAGCTTCTTACGAGCAGTACTTC. Its protein is CASTKTGTASYEQYF.

This CDR3 is CASSHTVSTGYQETQYF. The CDR3 DNA sequence: TGTGCCAGCAGCCACACTGTGTCGACGGGGTACCAAGAGACCCAGTACTTC. The chain carries TRBV6-2 or TRBV6-3 and TRBJ2-5; tentative D call: TRBD2 (5 bases). Per germline, CDR1 MNHEY and CDR2 SVGEGT. Trimming removed 6 bases from V and 0 bases from J, with 20 bases in between. The CDR3 sequence is 17 residues long.

For the CDR3, the DNA is TGTGCCAGCAGCTCAGAGGGCGGGGGGACCCACACAGATACGCAGTATTTT. Translated: CASSSEGGGTHTDTQYF. The V gene is TRBV9, the J gene TRBJ2-3, with 8 bases fitting TRBD2. CDR3 length equals 17 residues. Germline V CDR1 and CDR2: SGDLS, YYNGEE. Trimming at V came to 4 bases and at J to 2 bases, leaving 12 bases not matched to a gene.

The rearrangement uses TRBV2 and TRBJ2-3; D perhaps matches TRBD1 (6 bases). The V gene's germline CDR1 is SNHLY and CDR2 FYNNEI. The CDR3 extends over 12 amino acids. V gave up 2 bases and J gave up 13 bases, with 13 bases separating them. CDR3 bases: TGTGCCAGCAGTGAACTCAGGTCAGGGGAGTATTTT. Its translation: CASSELRSGEYF.

This chain connects TRBV5-1 to TRBJ2-2; weak D call: TRBD2 (5 bases). The CDR3 extends over 13 amino acids. CDR1 is SGHRS, CDR2 YFSETQ, per germline. The ends were cut back, 0 bases at V and 5 bases at J, with 5 bases in the middle. The chain's CDR3 is CASSLGGTGELFF. The CDR3 region has the DNA TGCGCCAGCAGCTTGGGAGGGACCGGGGAGCTGTTTTTT. The whole variable domain, remainder taken from reference TRBV5-1 and TRBJ2-2, is KAGVTQTPRYLIKTRGQQVTLSCSPISGHRSVSWYQQTPGQGLQFLFEYFSETQRNKGNFPGRFSGRQFSNSRSEMNVSTLELGDSALYLCASSLGGTGELFFGEGSRLTVL.

This clone was detected a few times. The genes are TRBV7-9 and TRBJ2-7; TRBD1 agrees at 7 bases. This CDR3 comprises 15 residues. Germline V gene lookup returns CDR1 SEHNR and CDR2 FQNEAQ (reference sequence). V gave up 4 bases and J gave up 4 bases; unmatched junction bases: 10. In nucleotides, the CDR3 is TGTGCCAGCAGCTCAGACAGGGACCCCATTTACGAGCAGTACTTC. Translating gives CASSSDRDPIYEQYF.

The CDR3 region has the DNA TGTGCCAGCAGCCAAGATCGGGGGACTAGCGGCCAAGATACGCAGTATTTT. Translation gives CASSQDRGTSGQDTQYF. The rearrangement links TRBV4-2 to TRBJ2-3; 11 nucleotides line up with TRBD2. V dropped 0 bases and J dropped 5; count of bases not matched to a gene: 7. This CDR3 is 17 amino acids long. In germline, CDR1 is LGHNA, CDR2 YNFKEQ.

The CDR3 is CASRLQGVWGYTF. CDR3 bases: TGTGCCAGCAGGTTACAGGGGGTGTGGGGCTACACCTTC. The chain links TRBV12-3 or TRBV12-4 to TRBJ1-2; 8 bases are a match to TRBD1. This CDR3 comprises 13 residues. J was trimmed by 8 bases and V by 6 bases; bases with no gene match: 8.

CDR3 amino acids: CASSQAGPGNSPLHF. The CDR3 region has the DNA TGTGCCAGCAGCCAAGCGGGCCCCGGGAATTCACCCCTCCACTTT. The gene calls are TRBV16 and TRBJ1-6; D is ambiguous. Germline CDR1 and CDR2: KGHSY and FQNENV. This CDR3 is 15 amino acids long. V lost 2 bases, J lost 7 bases, and 12 bases lay in between.

This clone was seen a single time. The chain employs TRBV10-3 and TRBJ2-3, with D hard to call. The length of the CDR3 is 15 residues. Deletions cut 2 bases from V and 0 bases from J, with 9 bases between. CDR1 and CDR2 from the germline V gene are ENHRY and SYGVKD. The CDR3 nucleotides are TGTGCCATCAGTGAGAAATACGGGAGCACAGATACGCAGTATTTT. Residues: CAISEKYGSTDTQYF.